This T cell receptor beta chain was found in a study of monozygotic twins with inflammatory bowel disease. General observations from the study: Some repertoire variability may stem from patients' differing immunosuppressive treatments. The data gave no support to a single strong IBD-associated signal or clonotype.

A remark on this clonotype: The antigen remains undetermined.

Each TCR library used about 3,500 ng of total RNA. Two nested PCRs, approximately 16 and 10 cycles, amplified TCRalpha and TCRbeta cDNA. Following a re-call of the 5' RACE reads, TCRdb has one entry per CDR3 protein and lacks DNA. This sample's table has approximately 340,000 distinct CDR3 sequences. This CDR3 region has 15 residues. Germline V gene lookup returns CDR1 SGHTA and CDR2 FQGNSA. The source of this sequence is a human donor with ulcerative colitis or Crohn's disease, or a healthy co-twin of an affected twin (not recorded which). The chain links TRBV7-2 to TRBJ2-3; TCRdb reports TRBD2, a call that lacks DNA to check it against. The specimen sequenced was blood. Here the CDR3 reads CASSFGGRGGDTQYF. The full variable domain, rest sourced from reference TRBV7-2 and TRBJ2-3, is GAGVSQSPSNKVTEKGKDVELRCDPISGHTALYWYRQSLGQGLEFLIYFQGNSAPDKSGLPSDRFSAERTGGSVSTLTIQRTQQEDSAVYLCASSFGGRGGDTQYFGPGTRLTVL.